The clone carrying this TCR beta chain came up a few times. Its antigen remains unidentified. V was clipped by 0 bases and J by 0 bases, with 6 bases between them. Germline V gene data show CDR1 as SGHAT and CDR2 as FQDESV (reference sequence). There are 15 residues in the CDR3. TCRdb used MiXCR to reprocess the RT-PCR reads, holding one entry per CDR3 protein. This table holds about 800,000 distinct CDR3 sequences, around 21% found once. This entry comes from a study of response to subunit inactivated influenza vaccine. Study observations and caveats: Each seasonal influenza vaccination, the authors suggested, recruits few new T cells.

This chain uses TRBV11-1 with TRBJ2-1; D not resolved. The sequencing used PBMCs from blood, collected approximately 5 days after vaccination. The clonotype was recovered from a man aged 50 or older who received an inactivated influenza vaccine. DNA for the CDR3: TGTGCCAGCAGCTTAGCGTGGAACTCCTACAATGAGCAGTTCTTC. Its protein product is CASSLAWNSYNEQFF.